One and the same sample provided the 3 T cell receptor beta chains below, sequenced in a study of blood T cell repertoires in COVID-19. Clones were read by immunoSEQ multiplex PCR, and TCRdb kept only the in-frame ones, dropping some. The sample lists some 150,000 clones, 80% occurring once. The specimen sequenced was peripheral blood. The receptors here all came from a woman aged 45-65 years with acute or convalescent COVID-19.

The DNA of the CDR3 is TGTGCCAGCAGCTTAACAGGGCAGGGGGCCGGCGGGGAGCTGTTTTTT. It translates to CASSLTGQGAGGELFF. The genes are TRBV7-3 and TRBJ2-2; 8 bases agree with TRBD1. With V trimmed by 0 bases and J by 7 bases, 7 bases remained unmatched. Germline CDR1 SGHTA, CDR2 FQGTGA. This CDR3 has 16 amino acids.

The DNA for the CDR3 is TGTGCCAGCAGTTGGGCGACAGGGATGAATCAGCCCCAGCATTTT. It codes for CASSWATGMNQPQHF. The rearrangement joins TRBV2 to TRBJ1-5; 7 positions match TRBD1. V was pared by 5 bases and J by 4 bases, with 8 bases of the junction left unmatched. This CDR3 comprises 15 residues. Per germline, CDR1 SNHLY and CDR2 FYNNEI.

This clone has just one count. The rearrangement links TRBV25-1 to TRBJ1-4; no reliable D call. The CDR3 sequence is 13 residues long. Per the germline V gene, CDR1 is MGHDK and CDR2 is SYGVNS. V lost 3 bases and J lost 10, with 12 bases in between. Here the CDR3 reads CASSEPGVVKLFF. As DNA, the CDR3 is TGTGCCAGCAGTGAGCCAGGTGTAGTAAAACTGTTTTTT.